This TCR beta chain stems from a study of cytomegalovirus exposure and HLA in healthy donors. Overall study context: A prior study identified 100 million to 130 million unique TCR beta sequences from about 179 million T cells. Early release data held 85 million or so unique TCRs from HLA-typed donors. Findings and caveats of the study: Among CMV-associated TCR beta chains, most appeared HLA-restricted in a later analysis. Investigators reported 150 to 200 TCR beta chains as tied to cytomegalovirus.

With respect to this clone: The antigen is not known.

60 Vbeta and 13 Jbeta primers were used in PCR. TCRdb keeps only in-frame clones here, not all; method: immunoSEQ multiplex PCR. The sample has some 110,000 clones, roughly 79% seen once. CDR1 and CDR2 (germline): MDHEN, SYDVKM. This CDR3 comprises 13 residues. Unmatched junction bases numbered 2, after V lost 6 bases and J lost 2 bases. The TCR sequence derives from a woman in her 30s in good health and CMV-seronegative. The material sequenced was PBMCs. The V and J genes are TRBV28 and TRBJ2-3; 7 bases map to TRBD1. The CDR3 sequence is CASRDRDTDTQYF. The DNA for the CDR3 is TGTGCCAGCAGAGACAGGGACACAGATACGCAGTATTTT.